Listed below are T cell receptor beta chains from one sample, sequenced in a study of T-cell memory formation after mild COVID-19. In TCRdb, the 5' RACE reads were re-called with MiXCR into one record per CDR3 protein. The table shows over 400,000 distinct CDR3 sequences, with 20% to 30% occurring only once. The sequencing sample was made of PBMCs or a T cell subset sorted from them (not recorded which). These receptor sequences come from an adult woman who had mild COVID-19 (a few samples of this study predate the infection). Cell type and time point are not known. Each CDR3 is given with its conserved first and last residue. A D gene is named only where the DNA matches it firmly. Rows may omit the clone size; those that give it use once, few, many or a size class.

J gene,CDR3 length,clone size,D gene,V gene,CDR3 DNA,CDR3 protein
TRBJ2-1,19,NA,TRBD2,TRBV15,TGTGCCACCGGCATACCAAGCAAGCTACTAGCGGGGGAGTACAATGAGCAGTTCTTC,CATGIPSKLLAGEYNEQFF
TRBJ2-3,13,NA,NA,TRBV20-1,TGCAGTGCTAGCTCGGGGGCCGCAGATACGCAGTATTTT,CSASSGAADTQYF
TRBJ1-2,12,NA,NA,TRBV20-1,TGCAGTGCTAGAGGTGGGGGGTATGGCTACACCTTC,CSARGGGYGYTF
TRBJ1-1,16,few,TRBD1,TRBV10-3,TGTGCCATCAGACCCTCTGGGACAGGTGATGACACTGAAGCTTTCTTT,CAIRPSGTGDDTEAFF
TRBJ2-1,17,NA,TRBD2,TRBV24-1,TGTGCCACCAGTGACCCGTCAACTAGCGGAAACTACAATGAGCAGTTCTTC,CATSDPSTSGNYNEQFF
TRBJ1-5,15,NA,TRBD1,TRBV4-3,TGCGCCAGCAGCCAAGATAGGACAGGGCATCAGCCCCAGCATTTT,CASSQDRTGHQPQHF
TRBJ1-5,14,NA,NA,TRBV7-6,TGTGCCAGCAGCTATGGACGGGTCAATCAGCCCCAGCATTTT,CASSYGRVNQPQHF
TRBJ1-4,15,NA,TRBD1,TRBV6-6,TGTGCCAGCAGTAGGACCGGGACAGGGAATGAAAAACTGTTTTTT,CASSRTGTGNEKLFF
TRBJ1-4,13,NA,NA,TRBV18,TGTGCCAGCTCACCGGAGCGAGTGGAAAAACTGTTTTTT,CASSPERVEKLFF
TRBJ2-5,13,many,NA,TRBV20-1,TGCAGTGCTAGAGGTTCTCTAGGGGAGACCCAGTACTTC,CSARGSLGETQYF
TRBJ2-1,14,few,TRBD2,TRBV2,TGTGCCAGTCTGTTAGCGGGGCCCAACAATGAGCAGTTCTTC,CASLLAGPNNEQFF
TRBJ2-7,12,NA,NA,TRBV6-2/TRBV6-3,TGTGCCAGCAGTCTCAGGGGTCTCGAGCAGTACTTC,CASSLRGLEQYF
TRBJ2-7,14,few,NA,TRBV6-5,TGTGCCAGCAGGAGACAGGCGGTACCTACGGAGCAGTACTTC,CASRRQAVPTEQYF
TRBJ1-4,14,once,NA,TRBV7-2,TGTGCCACCACACCGTTGACAGGATTTGAAAAACTGTTTTTT,CATTPLTGFEKLFF
TRBJ1-5,14,few,NA,TRBV5-8,TGTGCCAGCAGCAACCGGGACACCCTATGGGCCCAGCATTTT,CASSNRDTLWAQHF
TRBJ1-2,14,NA,NA,TRBV6-5,TGTGCCAGCAGACTTGGGGGGCGCGACTATGGCTACACCTTC,CASRLGGRDYGYTF
TRBJ2-5,15,NA,NA,TRBV12-3/TRBV12-4,TGTGCCAGCAGTTTCGATCCGGGCCTAAAAGGGACCCAGTACTTC,CASSFDPGLKGTQYF
TRBJ1-2,15,NA,TRBD1,TRBV7-2,TGTGCCAGCAGTCTCACGGACAGGGTCGTCTATGGCTACACCTTC,CASSLTDRVVYGYTF
TRBJ2-7,13,NA,TRBD1,TRBV20-1,TGCAGTGCTAGGACAGGGATCCGCTACGAGCAGTACTTC,CSARTGIRYEQYF
TRBJ2-1,15,NA,NA,TRBV7-9,TGTGCCAGCAGCTTATCGGGGGCAGCCTACAATGAGCAGTTCTTC,CASSLSGAAYNEQFF
TRBJ2-1,14,few,TRBD2,TRBV5-1,TGCGCCAGCAGCTTGAGCGGGAATTACAATGAGCAGTTCTTC,CASSLSGNYNEQFF
TRBJ2-1,15,few,TRBD2,TRBV10-3,TGTGCCATCAGTGACATACTAGCGGGAGCCCGGGAGCAGTTCTTC,CAISDILAGAREQFF
TRBJ2-7,13,many,NA,TRBV12-3/TRBV12-4,TGTGCCAGCAGTTTAGTTGGGGGGAACGAGCAGTACTTC,CASSLVGGNEQYF
TRBJ2-1,15,NA,NA,TRBV9,TGTGCCAGCAGCGTAGGTACAATAGGGGTCAATGAGCAGTTCTTC,CASSVGTIGVNEQFF
TRBJ2-1,15,many,TRBD2,TRBV5-1,TGTGCCAGTAGTCTAAGCGGGGGAGATTACAATGAGCAGTTCTTC,CASSLSGGDYNEQFF
TRBJ1-2,13,NA,TRBD1,TRBV6-5,TGTGCCAGCAGTCTCGAGGGGGCGCGGGGCTACACCTTC,CASSLEGARGYTF
TRBJ2-5,15,NA,NA,TRBV6-2/TRBV6-3,TGTGCCAGCAGTTACCCCACCGGGGCGGGGGAGACCCAGTACTTC,CASSYPTGAGETQYF
TRBJ2-2,12,few,NA,TRBV20-1,TGCAGTGCTAAAAGGGGATCCGGGGAGCTGTTTTTT,CSAKRGSGELFF
TRBJ2-1,15,NA,TRBD2,TRBV30,TGTGCCTGGAGTTCCCCGGGGGTAGCGGGGTTCGGGCTGTTCTTC,CAWSSPGVAGFGLFF